Shown below are 7 T cell receptor beta chains from a single sample sequenced in a study of blood T cell repertoires in COVID-19. Some clones are missing from TCRdb's copy, which holds only in-frame ones; the method was immunoSEQ multiplex PCR. The table includes 200,000 or so clones, 65% to 85% detected once. Sequenced input: peripheral blood. The receptor set was obtained from a woman in her 30s with acute or convalescent COVID-19.

The V call is TRBV29-1, the J call TRBJ2-7; D possibly corresponds to TRBD2 (5 bases). This CDR3 region has 13 residues. The germline CDR1 and CDR2 sequences are SQVTM and ANQGSEA. Trimming took 2 bases from V and 1 from J, leaving 9 bases between them. CDR3 in amino acids: CSVELDLSYEQYF. The CDR3 DNA reads TGCAGCGTTGAATTGGACTTGTCCTACGAGCAGTACTTC.

This clone was picked up one time. V usage is TRBV5-1 and J usage is TRBJ1-2, with D possibly matching TRBD1 (6 bases). The germline gives CDR1 SGHRS, CDR2 YFSETQ. The ends were cut back, 4 bases at V and 4 bases at J, with 14 bases in the middle. CDR3 length: 14 amino acids. The CDR3, as DNA: TGCGCCAGCAGCCGACAGGTTGGTGGCTATGGCTACACCTTC. Amino acid sequence: CASSRQVGGYGYTF.

The rearrangement uses TRBV19 and TRBJ1-3; the D is unclear. This CDR3 region has 15 residues. The germline gives CDR1 LNHDA, CDR2 SQIVND (reference sequence). V dropped 1 base and J dropped 5 bases, with 12 bases sitting between them. CDR3 region: CASSIGRGSRNTIYF. DNA of the CDR3: TGTGCCAGTAGTATAGGAAGAGGATCCCGAAACACCATATATTTT.

CDR3 residues: CASSVTGGTNEKLFF. CDR3 sequence (DNA): TGTGCCAGCAGCGTGACAGGGGGAACTAATGAAAAACTGTTTTTT. The chain combines TRBV9 with TRBJ1-4; 9 nucleotides match TRBD1. Losses at the gene ends were 2 bases for V and 1 base for J; bases not matched to a gene: 0. The CDR3 length is 15 residues. CDR1 is SGDLS, CDR2 YYNGEE, per germline.

V gene TRBV25-1 combines with J gene TRBJ2-6, with TRBD1 matching over 8 bases. The ends lost 2 bases at V and 0 bases at J; junction bases unmatched: 6. The germline V gene has CDR1 MGHDK and CDR2 SYGVNS. The length of the CDR3 is 18 residues. CDR3 loop: CASSEGGQENSGANVLTF. The CDR3 DNA sequence: TGTGCCAGCAGTGAAGGGGGACAGGAAAACTCTGGGGCCAACGTCCTGACTTTC.

The chain links TRBV2 to TRBJ2-1, with 8 nucleotides matching TRBD2. The germline gives CDR1 SNHLY, CDR2 FYNNEI. After removal of 8 bases from V and 9 bases from J, the junction contained 18 bases not matched to a gene. This CDR3 has 16 amino acids. CDR3 residues: CASPEGEIAGKGEQFF. The CDR3 coding sequence is TGTGCCAGCCCCGAGGGTGAGATAGCGGGAAAAGGTGAGCAGTTCTTC.

The chain recombines TRBV28 with TRBJ1-2; D may be TRBD1 (5 bases). V was shortened by 6 bases and J by 6 bases, with 26 bases between the two germline ends. CDR3 length: 17 amino acids. Germline V gene lookup returns CDR1 MDHEN and CDR2 SYDVKM. CDR3 sequence: CASRGERGDGWRNGYTF. In DNA, the CDR3 is TGTGCCAGCAGGGGGGAGCGGGGAGACGGGTGGAGAAATGGCTACACCTTC.